Sequencing of this TCR beta chain was carried out in a study of blood T cell repertoires in COVID-19 (dated by TCRdb to 2019 to 2021). Regarding the study in general: The collaborator samples originated in the United States, Italy and Spain and spanned the acute and convalescent phases of COVID-19. The material from the prospective study consisted of cDNA or gDNA derived from T cells, B-cell-depleted T cells, or PBMCs. Deeply sampled blood TCRbeta repertoires from subjects exposed to, actively infected with, or recovered from COVID-19 were included in the dataset. The repertoires were released in a freely available public database intended as a resource for research on the immune response to SARS-CoV-2. Samples came from the ongoing ImmuneRACE study (first 160 participants) plus 1,254 subjects from 6 global collaborators. Nearly every sample came with metadata listing a de-identified subject ID, COVID-19 status, age in years and sex. Where available, HLA class I and class II types were taken from metadata supplied by the sample provider and were not determined by assay-based typing.

General study outcomes and caveats: The quantity of clinical and demographic metadata differed by source and by participant and was supplied without curation.

About this clone itself: Its antigen specificity is not known. Base qualities are not provided; no much larger clone lies one nucleotide away.

The immunoSEQ Assay, a bias-controlled multiplex PCR, was used to amplify TCRbeta CDR3 regions from genomic DNA. The paper's data handling went like this. Within the assay, amplification of reference gene primers was used to estimate how many nucleated cells each sample contained. To quantify the absolute abundance of each unique TCRbeta CDR3 rearrangement, sequence reads were collapsed and filtered. For each sample, productive Simpson clonality was calculated by taking the square root of Simpson's diversity index across productive rearrangements. Not all clones reach the TCRdb copy of this immuneACCESS table, which keeps in-frame sequences only. Checked studies attribute under half of the gap to unresolved V genes and leave the rest unexplained. V and J calls and clone size are copied from that table; D and trimming were computed from the DNA. The sample profile shows fewer than 180,000 clones; around 86% of them were found once. The biggest ten clones account for 2.5% to 4% of the sample.

Whole blood was collected in K2EDTA tubes by collaborating institutions according to the institutions' own protocols. For TCRbeta analysis, collaborators shipped samples in one of three forms: frozen whole blood, isolated PBMCs, or DNA extracted from either of those sample types. Sequences MGHDK (CDR1) and SYGVNS (CDR2) are obtained from the germline V gene. Unmatched junction bases come to 8, with V trimmed by 3 bases and J by 4 bases. The CDR3 holds 15 amino acids from the cysteine to the phenylalanine. This entry keeps only the CDR3 DNA: 45 bases, framed from base 1. The sequence was obtained from a man between 65 and 85 years old with acute or convalescent COVID-19. The sequenced sample consisted of peripheral blood. The chain employs TRBV25-1 and TRBJ1-2, and 7 bases in between align with TRBD1. The DNA reads as follows: TGTGCCAGCAGTGACAACCGGGACAGCGTCTATGGCTACACCTTC. The encoded protein is CASSDNRDSVYGYTF.